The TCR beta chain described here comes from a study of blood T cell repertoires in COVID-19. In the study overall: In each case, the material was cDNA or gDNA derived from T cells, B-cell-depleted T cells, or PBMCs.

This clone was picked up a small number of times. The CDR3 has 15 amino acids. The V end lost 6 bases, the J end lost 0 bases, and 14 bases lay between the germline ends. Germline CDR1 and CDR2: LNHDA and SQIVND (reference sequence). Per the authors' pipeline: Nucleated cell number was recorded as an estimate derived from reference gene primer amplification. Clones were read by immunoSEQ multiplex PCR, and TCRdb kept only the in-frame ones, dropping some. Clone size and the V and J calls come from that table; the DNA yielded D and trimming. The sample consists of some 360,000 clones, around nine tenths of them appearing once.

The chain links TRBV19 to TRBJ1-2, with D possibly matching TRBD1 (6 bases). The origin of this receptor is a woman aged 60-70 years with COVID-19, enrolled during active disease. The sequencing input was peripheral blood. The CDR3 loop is CASRAEDSANYGYTF. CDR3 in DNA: TGTGCCAGTAGAGCTGAGGACAGCGCTAACTATGGCTACACCTTC.